The 5 T cell receptor beta chains in this list originate from one sample, sequenced in a study of CD8+ T cells in alopecia areata. RNA was isolated and reverse transcribed to cDNA, the sequencing template. Method: immunoSEQ multiplex PCR; TCRdb's copy keeps in-frame clones and lacks some. The data contain 140,000 to 150,000 clones, nearly 55% of them singletons. The treatment was: oral pan-JAK inhibitor, 5-10 mg twice daily. Sequencing was performed on CD8+ T cells sorted from blood, taken at week 4, from a patient treated with tofacitinib. These receptors all stem from a human donor with alopecia areata.

About this clone itself: The junction departs from germline at one end; a sequencing error may be responsible. The genes are TRBV7-7 and TRBJ1-1, with no clear D. The CDR3 runs to 13 residues. Germline loops: CDR1 SSHAT, CDR2 FNYEAQ (reference sequence). The CDR3 reads CASSFGENTEAFF. The CDR3 DNA follows: TGTGCTAGCAGCTTTGGAGAAAACACTGAAGCTTTCTTT.

The genes are TRBV12-5 and TRBJ2-7; the match to TRBD1 covers 7 bases. The germline gives CDR1 LGHNT, CDR2 FRNRAP. This CDR3 has 14 residues. Trimming at V came to 5 bases and at J to 1 base, leaving 5 bases not matched to a gene. CDR3 protein: CASGDDRESYEQYF. CDR3 coding DNA: TGTGCTAGTGGTGACGACAGGGAGTCCTACGAGCAGTACTTC.

The rearrangement links TRBV30 to TRBJ1-2; D remains unclear. The CDR3 runs to 13 residues. Germline CDR1 reads GTSNPN; CDR2 reads SVGIG (reference sequence). V gave up 2 bases and J gave up 5 bases, with 12 bases separating them. The CDR3 region is CAWSPGWGYGYTF. The DNA of the CDR3 is TGTGCCTGGAGTCCGGGTTGGGGATATGGCTACACCTTC.

This clone was observed a few times. This chain uses TRBV29-1 with TRBJ2-7; D might be TRBD1 (6 bases). Germline V lookup: CDR1 SQVTM, CDR2 ANQGSEA. With 7 bases removed from V and 0 bases from J, the gap between germline ends came to 16 bases. This CDR3 is built from 14 residues. This chain's CDR3 is CSAEGTPPSYEQYF. CDR3 in DNA: TGCAGCGCCGAGGGGACACCACCCTCCTACGAGCAGTACTTC.

This clone occurred a few times. V and J are TRBV6-5 and TRBJ1-4, with D unresolved. V lost 0 bases and J 3 bases, leaving 11 bases between the germline ends. CDR1 is MNHEY and CDR2 is SVGAGI in the germline V gene. The CDR3 sequence is 16 residues long. CDR3 bases: TGTGCCAGCAGTTACTCGAGGAACCAAGCTAATGAAAAACTGTTTTTT. As protein: CASSYSRNQANEKLFF.